This is a list of T cell receptor beta chains from one sample in a study of beta chain features in type 1 diabetes. Produced via immunoSEQ multiplex PCR; TCRdb's table is partial and in-frame only. The sample includes nearly 250,000 clones, 68% seen only once; the top ten take around 0.05%. The sample was naive CD4+ T cells from blood. All receptors come from a man aged 30 to 45 in good health. Each CDR3 is given with its conserved first and last residue. D genes are given only for firm matches. Only part of the rows carry a size: once, few, many, or a class if the clone is expanded.

v_call,j_call,d_call,clone_size,cdr3_aa,cdr3_nt
TRBV7-9,TRBJ2-3,TRBD2,NA,CASSLRLAGGTDTQYF,TGTGCCAGCAGCCTTCGACTAGCGGGGGGCACAGATACGCAGTATTTT
TRBV29-1,TRBJ2-3,TRBD1,few,CSVVFGTGGASPDTQYF,TGCAGCGTTGTGTTTGGGACAGGGGGCGCCTCGCCTGATACGCAGTATTTT
TRBV4-3,TRBJ2-7,TRBD2,NA,CASSPRTGGRADEQYF,TGCGCCAGCAGCCCAAGGACAGGCGGGAGGGCCGACGAGCAGTACTTC
TRBV20-1,TRBJ1-2,NA,NA,CSARNYGYTF,TGCAGTGCTAGAAACTATGGCTACACCTTC
TRBV2,TRBJ2-7,TRBD1,NA,CASSDGTGSHEQYF,TGTGCCAGCAGTGATGGGACAGGCTCCCACGAGCAGTACTTC
TRBV5-1,TRBJ2-7,NA,NA,CASSKTMSSYEQYF,TGCGCCAGCAGCAAGACAATGAGCTCCTACGAGCAGTACTTC
TRBV7-9,TRBJ2-1,NA,once,CASSLGANEQFF,TGTGCCAGCAGCTTAGGGGCTAATGAGCAGTTCTTC
TRBV29-1,TRBJ2-1,NA,NA,CSVGQSGSGAYNEQFF,TGCAGCGTTGGGCAGTCAGGTAGCGGAGCCTACAATGAGCAGTTCTTC
TRBV11-2,TRBJ2-7,NA,NA,CASSPIPRVHEQYF,TGTGCCAGCAGCCCAATCCCCAGGGTGCACGAGCAGTACTTC
TRBV27,TRBJ2-5,NA,NA,CASSFEGETQYF,TGTGCCAGCAGTTTCGAGGGGGAGACCCAGTACTTC
TRBV7-9,TRBJ2-1,NA,NA,CASSLRNEQFF,TGTGCCAGCAGCTTAAGGAATGAGCAGTTCTTC
TRBV30,TRBJ1-5,TRBD1,NA,CAWTDGTVKQPQHF,TGTGCCTGGACCGACGGGACAGTAAAACAGCCCCAGCATTTT
TRBV30,TRBJ2-2,TRBD2,NA,CAWITGLAGVSGELFF,TGTGCCTGGATAACGGGACTAGCGGGAGTCTCCGGGGAGCTGTTTTTT
TRBV7-6,TRBJ2-7,NA,NA,CASSSSAQGYEQYF,TGTGCCAGCAGCTCTTCCGCCCAGGGCTACGAGCAGTACTTC
TRBV15,TRBJ2-7,NA,NA,CATSRSVGYEQYF,TGTGCCACCAGCAGGTCAGTGGGCTACGAGCAGTACTTC
TRBV4-3,TRBJ2-7,TRBD1,NA,CASSLNRGQSYEQYF,TGCGCCAGCAGCCTAAACAGGGGGCAATCCTACGAGCAGTACTTC
TRBV30,TRBJ1-1,NA,few,CAWRGNTEAFF,TGTGCCTGGAGGGGGAACACTGAAGCTTTCTTT
TRBV29-1,TRBJ1-3,NA,NA,CAAVSGNTIYF,TGCGCAGCAGTTTCTGGAAACACCATATATTTT
TRBV30,TRBJ2-1,NA,NA,CAWTETYNEQFF,TGTGCCTGGACCGAAACCTACAATGAGCAGTTCTTC
TRBV27,TRBJ1-2,TRBD1,NA,CASSPTGAYGYTF,TGTGCCAGCAGCCCGACAGGGGCGTATGGCTACACCTTC
TRBV20-1,TRBJ1-1,NA,NA,CSASGGMGAFF,TGCAGTGCCTCGGGGGGAATGGGAGCTTTCTTT
TRBV7-2,TRBJ2-4,TRBD1,once,CASSPSAGGNIQYF,TGTGCCAGCAGCCCAAGTGCAGGGGGTAACATTCAGTACTTC
TRBV29-1,TRBJ2-3,NA,once,CSVESGITDTQYF,TGCAGCGTTGAATCAGGGATCACAGATACGCAGTATTTT
TRBV29-1,TRBJ1-4,NA,NA,CSATLLGEKLFF,TGCAGCGCCACCCTTTTGGGTGAAAAACTGTTTTTT
TRBV28,TRBJ2-1,NA,few,CASSLSAGREQFF,TGTGCCAGCAGTTTATCCGCGGGACGGGAGCAGTTCTTC
TRBV30,TRBJ2-3,NA,NA,CAWSVRPVGTDTQYF,TGTGCCTGGAGTGTACGTCCGGTGGGCACAGATACGCAGTATTTT
TRBV7-2,TRBJ2-1,TRBD2,NA,CASSLRLAGPSYNEQFF,TGTGCCAGCAGCTTACGTCTAGCGGGACCTTCCTACAATGAGCAGTTCTTC
TRBV9,TRBJ2-5,NA,NA,CASSPGGGAETQYF,TGTGCCAGCAGCCCAGGAGGGGGCGCAGAGACCCAGTACTTC
TRBV2,TRBJ1-2,NA,NA,CASSAAGNYGYTF,TGTGCCAGCAGTGCGGCAGGAAACTATGGCTACACCTTC
TRBV30,TRBJ1-1,NA,NA,CAWSVGRNTEAFF,TGTGCCTGGAGTGTTGGAAGGAACACTGAAGCTTTCTTT
TRBV7-2,TRBJ2-1,NA,NA,CASSDPYNEQFF,TGTGCCAGCAGCGACCCGTACAATGAGCAGTTCTTC
TRBV7-2,TRBJ2-3,NA,NA,CASSLMGVGTDTQYF,TGTGCCAGCAGCTTAATGGGGGTGGGCACAGATACGCAGTATTTT
TRBV30,TRBJ2-2,NA,NA,CAWSSPGELFF,TGTGCCTGGAGCTCCCCCGGGGAGCTGTTTTTT